This entry concerns a single T cell receptor beta chain. The antigen remains unidentified. Via CD45RO/CCR7/CD25/CD127/CD95/CD27, cells of the CD4+ naive, central memory, regulatory and stem cell-like memory subsets were sorted. This sample is drawn from a study of beta chain features in type 1 diabetes. Findings and limits, study-wide: Naive, central memory and Treg TCRB repertoires seemed to resemble each other more closely in patients than they did in healthy donors. A PCR bias possibly favoring shorter templates would apply equally to patients and controls.

cDNA synthesis used the whole RNA isolate, giving expressed TCRB sequences. Data came from immunoSEQ multiplex PCR; TCRdb stores just in-frame clones and leaves some out. The sample has approximately 150,000 clones, roughly 10% seen once; the top ten hold roughly 1.4%. This receptor was identified in a man aged 18 to 29 in good health. The sample comprised naive CD4+ T cells from blood.

CDR3 region: CASSLGTGPYEQYF. The CDR3 nucleotides read TGCGCCAGCAGCTTAGGGACAGGGCCCTACGAGCAGTACTTC. The chain couples TRBV5-1 to TRBJ2-7; 9 bases are a match to TRBD1. The CDR3 is made up of 14 amino acids. V lost 2 bases and J lost 2; bases outside the gene matches: 2. Germline CDR1 is SGHRS and CDR2 is YFSETQ.